This T cell receptor beta chain was captured by sequencing in a study of blood T cell repertoires in COVID-19. Measured with immunoSEQ multiplex PCR; TCRdb has only the in-frame clones, and not every one. Of 150,000 to 200,000 clones in the sample, around 79% were seen once. Germline loops: CDR1 SGHAT, CDR2 FQNNGV. There are 15 residues in the CDR3. V lost 3 bases and J lost 6; bases outside the gene matches: 11. The chain recombines TRBV11-2 with TRBJ2-7; 7 bases match TRBD2. The sequencing input was PBMCs or T cells enriched from blood (not recorded which). The sequence was obtained from a man aged 50 or older who had recovered from COVID-19. The CDR3 coding sequence is TGTGCCAGCAGCTTGAGCGGGACTACCTTTTCCGAGCAGTACTTC. It yields the protein CASSLSGTTFSEQYF.